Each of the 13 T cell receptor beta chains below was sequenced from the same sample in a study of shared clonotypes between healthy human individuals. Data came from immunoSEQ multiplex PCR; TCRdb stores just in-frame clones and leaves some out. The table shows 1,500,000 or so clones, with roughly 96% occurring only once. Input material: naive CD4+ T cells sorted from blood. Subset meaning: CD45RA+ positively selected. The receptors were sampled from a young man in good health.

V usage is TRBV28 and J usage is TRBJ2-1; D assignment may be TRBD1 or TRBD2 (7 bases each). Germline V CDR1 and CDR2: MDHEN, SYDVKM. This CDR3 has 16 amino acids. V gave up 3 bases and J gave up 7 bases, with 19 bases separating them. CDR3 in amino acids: CASSFHRGGSGNEQFF. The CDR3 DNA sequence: TGTGCCAGCAGTTTCCACAGGGGCGGGAGTGGGAATGAGCAGTTCTTC.

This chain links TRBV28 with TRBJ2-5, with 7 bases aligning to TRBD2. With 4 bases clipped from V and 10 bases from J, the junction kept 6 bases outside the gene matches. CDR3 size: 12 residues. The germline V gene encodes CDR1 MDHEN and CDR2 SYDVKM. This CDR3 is CASSSRWGGQYF. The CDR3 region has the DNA TGTGCCAGCAGTTCTCGGTGGGGGGGCCAGTACTTC.

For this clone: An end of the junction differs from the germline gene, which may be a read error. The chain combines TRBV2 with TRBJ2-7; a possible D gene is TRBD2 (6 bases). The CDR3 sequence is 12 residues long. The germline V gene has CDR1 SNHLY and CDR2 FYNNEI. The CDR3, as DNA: TGTGCCAGAAGTGAAGCGCGTGTCGCCCGGGGGTTC. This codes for CARSEARVARGF.

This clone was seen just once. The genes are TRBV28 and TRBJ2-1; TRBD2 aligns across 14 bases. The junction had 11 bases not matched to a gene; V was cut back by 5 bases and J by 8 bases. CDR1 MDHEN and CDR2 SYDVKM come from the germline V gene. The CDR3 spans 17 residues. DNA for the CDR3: TGTGCCAGCAGTCATCCGGGACTAGCGGGAGTACGCCATGAGCAGTTCTTC. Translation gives CASSHPGLAGVRHEQFF. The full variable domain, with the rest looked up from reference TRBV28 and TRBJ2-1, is DVKVTQSSRYLVKRTGEKVFLECVQDMDHENMFWYRQDPGLGLRLIYFSYDVKMKEKGDIPEGYSVSREKKERFSLILESASTNQTSMYLCASSHPGLAGVRHEQFFGPGTRLTVL.

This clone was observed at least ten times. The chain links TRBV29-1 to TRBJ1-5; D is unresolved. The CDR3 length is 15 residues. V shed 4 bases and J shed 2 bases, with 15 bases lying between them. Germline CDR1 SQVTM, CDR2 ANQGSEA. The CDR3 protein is CSVADGFLGNQPQHF. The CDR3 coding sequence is TGCAGCGTTGCAGATGGTTTCCTGGGCAATCAGCCCCAGCATTTT.

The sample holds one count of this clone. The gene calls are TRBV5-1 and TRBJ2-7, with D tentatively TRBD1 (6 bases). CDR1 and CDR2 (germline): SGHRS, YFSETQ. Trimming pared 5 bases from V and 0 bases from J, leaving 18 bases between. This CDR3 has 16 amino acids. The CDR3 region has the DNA TGCGCCAGCAGTTCGGCTAAACAGGGATTCTCCTACGAGCAGTACTTC. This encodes CASSSAKQGFSYEQYF.

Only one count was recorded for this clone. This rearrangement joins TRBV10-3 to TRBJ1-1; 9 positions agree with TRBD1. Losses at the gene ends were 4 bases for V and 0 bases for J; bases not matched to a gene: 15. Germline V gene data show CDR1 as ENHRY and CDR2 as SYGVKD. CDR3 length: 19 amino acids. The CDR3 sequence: CAISAHRDRVSGMNTEAFF. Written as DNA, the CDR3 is TGTGCCATCAGTGCGCACCGGGACAGGGTGTCGGGGATGAACACTGAAGCTTTCTTT.

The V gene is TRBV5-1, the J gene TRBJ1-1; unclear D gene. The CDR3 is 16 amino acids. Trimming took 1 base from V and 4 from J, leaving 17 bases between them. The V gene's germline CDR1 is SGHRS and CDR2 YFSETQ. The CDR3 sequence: CASSLRRLPDSTEAFF. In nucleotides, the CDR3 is TGCGCCAGCAGCTTGAGACGGCTCCCCGATAGCACTGAAGCTTTCTTT.

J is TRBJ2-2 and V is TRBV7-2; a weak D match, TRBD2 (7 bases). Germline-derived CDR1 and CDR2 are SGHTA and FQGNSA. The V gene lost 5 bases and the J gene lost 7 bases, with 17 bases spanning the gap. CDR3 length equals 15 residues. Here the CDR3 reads CASSRGAGMVGELFF. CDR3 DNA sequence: TGTGCCAGCAGCCGGGGGGCAGGGATGGTCGGGGAGCTGTTTTTT.

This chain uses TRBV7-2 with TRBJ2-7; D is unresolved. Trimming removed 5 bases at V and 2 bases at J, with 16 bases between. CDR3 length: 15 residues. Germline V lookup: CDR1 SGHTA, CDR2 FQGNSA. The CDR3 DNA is TGTGCCAGCAGCGTTGATGTGGGAAGGACCTACGAGCAGTACTTC. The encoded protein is CASSVDVGRTYEQYF. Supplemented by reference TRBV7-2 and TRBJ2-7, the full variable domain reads GAGVSQSPSNKVTEKGKDVELRCDPISGHTALYWYRQSLGQGLEFLIYFQGNSAPDKSGLPSDRFSAERTGGSVSTLTIQRTQQEDSAVYLCASSVDVGRTYEQYFGPGTRLTVT.

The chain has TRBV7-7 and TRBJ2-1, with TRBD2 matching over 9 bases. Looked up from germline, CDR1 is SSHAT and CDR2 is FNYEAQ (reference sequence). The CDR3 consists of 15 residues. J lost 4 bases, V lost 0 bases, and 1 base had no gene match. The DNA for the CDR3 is TGTGCCAGCAGCTTAGCCAGCGGGAGGTACAATGAGCAGTTCTTC. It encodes CASSLASGRYNEQFF.

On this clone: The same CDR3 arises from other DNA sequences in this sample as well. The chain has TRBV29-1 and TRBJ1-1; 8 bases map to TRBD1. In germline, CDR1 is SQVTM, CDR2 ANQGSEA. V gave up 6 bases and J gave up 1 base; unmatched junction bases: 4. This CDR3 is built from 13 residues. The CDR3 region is CSVTQGGNTEAFF. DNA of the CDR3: TGCAGCGTGACACAGGGGGGGAACACTGAAGCTTTCTTT.

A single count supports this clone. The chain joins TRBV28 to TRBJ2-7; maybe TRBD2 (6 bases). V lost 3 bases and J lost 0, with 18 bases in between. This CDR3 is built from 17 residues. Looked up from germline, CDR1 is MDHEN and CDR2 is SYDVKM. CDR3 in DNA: TGTGCCAGCAGTTTCCCCTCCGGGACTTCCGTCTCCTACGAGCAGTACTTC. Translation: CASSFPSGTSVSYEQYF.